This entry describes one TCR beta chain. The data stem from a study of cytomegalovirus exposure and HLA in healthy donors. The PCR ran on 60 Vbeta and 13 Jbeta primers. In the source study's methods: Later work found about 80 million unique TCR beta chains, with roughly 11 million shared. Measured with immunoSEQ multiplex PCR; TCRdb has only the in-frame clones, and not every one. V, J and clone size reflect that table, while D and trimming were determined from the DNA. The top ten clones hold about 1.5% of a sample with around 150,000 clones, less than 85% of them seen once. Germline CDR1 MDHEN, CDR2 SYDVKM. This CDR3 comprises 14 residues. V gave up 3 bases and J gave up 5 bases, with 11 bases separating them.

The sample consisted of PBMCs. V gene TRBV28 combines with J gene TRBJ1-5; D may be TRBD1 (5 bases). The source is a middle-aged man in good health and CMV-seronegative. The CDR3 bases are TGTGCCAGCAGTTTTTCAGGGAGGGATCAGCCCCAGCATTTT. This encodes CASSFSGRDQPQHF.